The 21 T cell receptor beta chains below come from one sample, sequenced in a study of shared clonotypes between healthy human individuals. The table came from immunoSEQ multiplex PCR; TCRdb's copy has only in-frame clones and leaves some out. The sample carries 2,500,000 or so clones, 80% to 95% recorded once. The sequenced sample consisted of naive CD4+ T cells from PBMCs. Stated subset: CD45RA+ positively selected. Receptors originate from a man between 18 and 35 years old in good health. Some clones in this sample may be carry-over from other donors' samples.

The chain is built from TRBV29-1 and TRBJ1-1, with no clear D. Germline assignment: CDR1 SQVTM and CDR2 ANQGSEA. Trimming removed 8 bases at V and 1 base at J, with 17 bases between. The CDR3 length is 14 residues. The CDR3 region is CSLIKGAENTEAFF. In DNA form, the CDR3 reads TGCAGCCTGATAAAGGGAGCCGAGAACACTGAAGCTTTCTTT. The full variable domain, completed using reference TRBV29-1 and TRBJ1-1, is SAVISQKPSRDICQRGTSLTIQCQVDSQVTMMFWYRQQPGQSLTLIATANQGSEATYESGFVIDKFPISRPNLTFSTLTVSNMSPEDSSIYLCSLIKGAENTEAFFGQGTRLTVV.

This chain connects TRBV7-9 to TRBJ2-3; 10 bases are shared with TRBD2. This CDR3 region has 14 residues. The germline CDR1 and CDR2 sequences are SEHNR and FQNEAQ (reference sequence). V dropped 3 bases and J dropped 4; count of bases not matched to a gene: 1. This chain's CDR3 is CASSFLAGADTQYF. The CDR3 DNA follows: TGTGCCAGCAGCTTCCTAGCGGGAGCAGATACGCAGTATTTT. Drawing the rest from reference TRBV7-9 and TRBJ2-3, the complete variable domain is DTGVSQNPRHKITKRGQNVTFRCDPISEHNRLYWYRQTLGQGPEFLTYFQNEAQLEKSRLLSDRFSAERPKGSFSTLEIQRTEQGDSAMYLCASSFLAGADTQYFGPGTRLTVL.

This chain uses TRBV19 with TRBJ2-5; D could derive from TRBD1 or TRBD2 (5 bases each). The V end was cut by 1 base, the J end by 2 bases, with 11 bases between. Germline V gene data show CDR1 as LNHDA and CDR2 as SQIVND (reference sequence). The CDR3 spans 15 residues. This chain's CDR3 is CASSIGGSSQETQYF. The CDR3 DNA reads TGTGCCAGTAGTATAGGGGGGAGCTCACAAGAGACCCAGTACTTC.

The chain carries TRBV13 and TRBJ2-3; 7 nucleotides align to TRBD1. With V trimmed by 4 bases and J by 5 bases, 6 bases remained unmatched. The germline gives CDR1 PRHDT, CDR2 FYEKMQ (reference sequence). CDR3 length: 14 residues. CDR3 sequence: CASSYVAGGDTQYF. The CDR3 bases are TGTGCCAGCAGCTACGTAGCAGGGGGAGATACGCAGTATTTT.

V gene TRBV5-1 combines with J gene TRBJ1-5; 7 bases align to TRBD1. This CDR3 is 16 amino acids long. Germline lookup yields CDR1 SGHRS and CDR2 YFSETQ. With V trimmed by 6 bases and J by 4 bases, 13 bases remained unmatched. For the CDR3, the DNA is TGCGCCAGCATCGTTTCTAGGGGGCCAGGGAATCAGCCCCAGCATTTT. Protein: CASIVSRGPGNQPQHF.

The table lists this clone with a count of one. This chain joins TRBV18 and TRBJ2-7; 8 nucleotides agree with TRBD2. Germline loops: CDR1 KGHSH, CDR2 LQKENI. The length of the CDR3 is 17 residues. Unmatched junction bases numbered 14, after V lost 2 bases and J lost 5 bases. The CDR3 spells CASSPRATEAGGDEQYF. Written as DNA, the CDR3 is TGTGCCAGCTCACCAAGGGCTACCGAGGCGGGAGGTGACGAGCAGTACTTC. Drawing the rest from reference TRBV18 and TRBJ2-7, the complete variable domain is NAGVMQNPRHLVRRRGQEARLRCSPMKGHSHVYWYRQLPEEGLKFMVYLQKENIIDESGMPKERFSAEFPKEGPSILRIQQVVRGDSAAYFCASSPRATEAGGDEQYFGPGTRLTVT.

This chain joins TRBV25-1 and TRBJ1-6, with D possibly TRBD1 on 5 matching bases. The length of the CDR3 is 12 residues. Germline V gene lookup returns CDR1 MGHDK and CDR2 SYGVNS. Trimming took 4 bases from V and 9 from J, leaving 7 bases between them. The chain's CDR3 is CASSARVSPLHF. As DNA, the CDR3 is TGTGCCAGCAGTGCCAGGGTTTCACCCCTCCACTTT.

This chain connects TRBV27 to TRBJ2-7; TRBD2 matches 8 bases. The germline gives CDR1 MNHEY, CDR2 SMNVEV (reference sequence). There are 13 residues in the CDR3. The CDR3 sequence: CGTKLAASYEQYF. DNA for the CDR3: TGTGGCACTAAACTAGCGGCTTCCTACGAGCAGTACTTC.

This chain uses TRBV10-3 with TRBJ2-7; 10 bases map to TRBD2. CDR3 length equals 12 residues. Unmatched junction bases numbered 2, after V lost 8 bases and J lost 4 bases. Germline V lookup: CDR1 ENHRY, CDR2 SYGVKD. The CDR3 spells CAISSGRYEQYF. Here the CDR3 DNA reads TGTGCCATCTCTAGCGGGAGATACGAGCAGTACTTC.

Worth noting for this clone: The sample carries other DNA sequences with the same CDR3. The chain uses TRBV18 and TRBJ1-1, with D perhaps TRBD1 (5 bases). CDR1 and CDR2 from the germline V gene are KGHSH and LQKENI. V lost 6 bases and J lost 1, with 12 bases in between. CDR3 length: 14 amino acids. CDR3 sequence: CASSPDRGNTEAFF. As DNA, the CDR3 is TGTGCCAGCTCCCCAGACAGAGGGAACACTGAAGCTTTCTTT.

J is TRBJ2-1 and V is TRBV19, with D possibly matching TRBD2 (6 bases). The CDR3 runs to 15 residues. Trimming took 7 bases from V and 2 from J, leaving 15 bases between them. Germline V gives CDR1 LNHDA, CDR2 SQIVND (reference sequence). The CDR3 nucleotides are TGTGCCAGTACTGGGGGGAGTCGGACCTACAATGAGCAGTTCTTC. Protein sequence: CASTGGSRTYNEQFF.

Notes on this clone: The same CDR3 also results from other DNA sequences found in this sample. The chain uses TRBV28 and TRBJ2-7; 7 positions agree with TRBD1. The ends lost 6 bases at V and 1 base at J; junction bases unmatched: 3. The germline gives CDR1 MDHEN, CDR2 SYDVKM. The CDR3 extends over 13 amino acids. CDR3 bases: TGTGCCAGCAGGAGGACAGGTTCCTACGAGCAGTACTTC. Protein product: CASRRTGSYEQYF.

This clone was recorded once. This same CDR3 is encoded by further DNA sequences in the sample. The rearrangement joins TRBV5-1 to TRBJ1-3; D is uncertain. Trimming cost V 0 bases and J 3 bases, with 4 bases left between them. This CDR3 has 13 residues. Germline loops: CDR1 SGHRS, CDR2 YFSETQ. The CDR3 DNA reads TGCGCCAGCAGCTTGGGCGGTGGAAACACCATATATTTT. This gives the protein CASSLGGGNTIYF.

The genes are TRBV6-6 and TRBJ2-7, with TRBD2 as a possible D gene (6 bases). Germline V gives CDR1 MNHNY, CDR2 SVGAGI (reference sequence). The length of the CDR3 is 15 residues. V shed 6 bases and J shed 6 bases, with 21 bases lying between them. The CDR3 sequence is CASRPGLTGLTEQYF. CDR3 nucleotides: TGTGCCAGCAGACCGGGACTGACCGGATTAACCGAGCAGTACTTC.

This rearrangement joins TRBV13 to TRBJ2-3; D gene unclear. V lost 6 bases and J lost 8, with 12 bases in between. The CDR3 spans 12 residues. Germline values: CDR1 PRHDT, CDR2 FYEKMQ (reference sequence). In DNA form, the CDR3 reads TGTGCCAGCAGTCCCGGATCGGGTACGCAGTATTTT. This gives the protein CASSPGSGTQYF.

The chain is built from TRBV27 and TRBJ2-7; possibly TRBD1 for D (5 bases). The CDR3 sequence is 13 residues long. The germline V gene encodes CDR1 MNHEY and CDR2 SMNVEV (reference sequence). Trimming cost V 7 bases and J 5 bases, with 15 bases left between them. The CDR3 DNA follows: TGTGCCAGCACTCGACAGCTACGCGACGAGCAGTACTTC. Its protein product is CASTRQLRDEQYF.

The V gene is TRBV7-9, the J gene TRBJ1-1; D is perhaps TRBD1 (5 bases). V was cut by 2 bases and J by 6 bases, with 19 bases left in between. Germline V CDR1 and CDR2: SEHNR, FQNEAQ (reference sequence). The CDR3 loop spans 16 amino acids. CDR3 coding DNA: TGTGCCAGCAGCTTAAGTGGGTGGGGCGGGAGCGCTGAAGCTTTCTTT. Amino acids: CASSLSGWGGSAEAFF.

CDR3 nucleotides: TGTGCCAGCAGTTACGCAAATACCTACGAGCAGTACTTC. The encoded protein is CASSYANTYEQYF. This sequence joins TRBV6-6 and TRBJ2-7; D gene ambiguous. The V gene's germline CDR1 is MNHNY and CDR2 SVGAGI (reference sequence). The V end lost 2 bases, the J end lost 2 bases, and 7 bases lay between the germline ends. This CDR3 has 13 amino acids.

Details on this clone: The same CDR3 can be traced to other DNA sequences in this sample. This sequence joins TRBV9 and TRBJ2-1; 11 positions agree with TRBD2. Per the germline V gene, CDR1 is SGDLS and CDR2 is YYNGEE. This CDR3 comprises 16 residues. The junction had 3 bases not matched to a gene; V was cut back by 2 bases and J by 2 bases. The CDR3, as DNA: TGTGCCAGCAGCGTGCTAGCGGGAGGAACCTACAATGAGCAGTTCTTC. The encoded protein is CASSVLAGGTYNEQFF. The variable domain in full, with the rest retrieved from reference TRBV9 and TRBJ2-1, is DSGVTQTPKHLITATGQRVTLRCSPRSGDLSVYWYQQSLDQGLQFLIQYYNGEERAKGNILERFSAQQFPDLHSELNLSSLELGDSALYFCASSVLAGGTYNEQFFGPGTRLTVL.

This clone occurred once. V usage is TRBV7-8 and J usage is TRBJ2-7; 11 nucleotides agree with TRBD2. Unmatched junction bases numbered 9, after V lost 6 bases and J lost 5 bases. This CDR3 region has 15 residues. Germline V gene sequence: CDR1 SGHVS, CDR2 FQNEAQ. The DNA of the CDR3 is TGTGCCAGCAGACATCCTACTAGCGGGAGAGACGAGCAGTACTTC. Translation gives CASRHPTSGRDEQYF.

About this clone itself: Additional DNA sequences in this sample encode the identical CDR3. The gene calls are TRBV6-6 and TRBJ1-5; D remains unclear. The CDR3 spans 13 residues. Trimming shortened V by 0 bases and J by 4 bases, and 4 bases separated the two germline ends. The germline gives CDR1 MNHNY, CDR2 SVGAGI (reference sequence). CDR3 sequence: CASSYSENQPQHF. CDR3 coding DNA: TGTGCCAGCAGTTACTCGGAAAATCAGCCCCAGCATTTT.